This TCR beta chain comes out of a study of T cell changes during pregnancy in multiple sclerosis. This clone was counted only a few times. Germline V gene lookup returns CDR1 LNHDA and CDR2 SQIVND (reference sequence). The CDR3 length is 14 residues. Trimming took off 3 bases at V and 4 bases at J, with 12 bases between the two ends. The protocol was immunoSEQ multiplex PCR, while the TCRdb copy is restricted to in-frame clones and leaves out a portion. The table shows 37,000 or so clones, with about 94% occurring only once. This TCR was sampled from a female donor with multiple sclerosis, enrolled in a pregnancy study. The sequencing used peripheral blood, collected in the third trimester of pregnancy. The rearrangement links TRBV19 to TRBJ1-2; D is unresolved. The CDR3, as DNA: TGTGCCAGTAGTATGAGTCGGGGTGGCTATGGCTACACCTTC. It specifies CASSMSRGGYGYTF.